The rows below give T cell receptor beta chains drawn from one sample of a study of vaccination effects on CD4 cells after COVID-19. Antigens of these TCRs are unknown. Sequencing was performed with immunoSEQ multiplex PCR; in TCRdb, only in-frame clones are kept and a portion is missing. In the table there are about 34,000 clones, approximately 73% of which are singletons. This specimen consisted of CD4+ T cells from PBMCs cultured with HCoV-OC43 spike peptides, obtained before COVID-19 vaccination. Receptor source: a human donor who received a COVID-19 vaccine. Both conserved end residues are part of each CDR3. The D gene is left open where the match is weak. Rows give clone size only sometimes, using once, few, many, or a class for an expanded clone.

d_call,j_call,v_call,clone_size,cdr3_length,cdr3_nt,cdr3_aa
NA,TRBJ2-7,TRBV10-3,NA,13,TGTGCCATCAGTGTGGGGGTACGAGGGGAGCAGTACTTC,CAISVGVRGEQYF
NA,TRBJ1-2,TRBV6-5,few,15,TGTGCCAGCACCGGACGCCCCGGCAGGGGATATGGCTACACCTTC,CASTGRPGRGYGYTF
TRBD2,TRBJ2-5,TRBV6-6,NA,14,TGTGCCAGCAGTCCCCCCAGCGGGGGGGAGACCCAGTACTTC,CASSPPSGGETQYF
NA,TRBJ2-4,TRBV28,NA,16,TGTGCCAGCAGCCCCGGGACGGAGCTAGCCAAAAACATTCAGTACTTC,CASSPGTELAKNIQYF
TRBD1,TRBJ1-6,TRBV6-6,NA,16,TGTGCCAGCAGTCAAAGACCCGGGACAGCCTATTCACCCCTCCACTTT,CASSQRPGTAYSPLHF
TRBD1,TRBJ2-7,TRBV19,few,16,TGTGCCAGTAGTATTCGAGGGGCAGGGGGCGCGAACGAGCAGTACTTC,CASSIRGAGGANEQYF
NA,TRBJ2-5,TRBV5-1,NA,14,TGCGCCAGCAGCTCGGGACGCCTGCAAGAGACCCAGTACTTC,CASSSGRLQETQYF
TRBD1,TRBJ2-5,TRBV28,once,13,TGTGCCAGCACCCTGACAGGGCAGGAGACCCAGTACTTC,CASTLTGQETQYF
NA,TRBJ2-7,TRBV27,NA,15,TGTGCCAGCAGTTCCCCTCCGGGACACCGTTACGAGCAGTACTTC,CASSSPPGHRYEQYF
NA,TRBJ1-2,TRBV28,few,13,TGTGCCAGCAGTTTGGGCCGCCCCTATGGCTACACCTTC,CASSLGRPYGYTF
NA,TRBJ2-2,TRBV2,NA,15,TGTGCCAGCAGTGCTGGCAGCCCGAACACCGGGGAGCTGTTTTTT,CASSAGSPNTGELFF
TRBD2,TRBJ2-3,TRBV28,NA,17,TGTGCCAGCAGTTCCAGACGACTAGCGGGAGTGGGAGATACGCAGTATTTT,CASSSRRLAGVGDTQYF
TRBD1,TRBJ2-7,TRBV30,NA,13,TGTGCCTGGACAGGGGGCATCCCAGGCGAGCAGTACTTC,CAWTGGIPGEQYF
TRBD2,TRBJ2-7,TRBV7-9,NA,15,TGTGCCAGCAGCTTATCTCGTCTAGCGGGAGACGAGCAGTACTTC,CASSLSRLAGDEQYF
NA,TRBJ1-2,TRBV4-3,NA,15,TGCGCCAGCAGCCTATCCCCCGGAGGGGGTTATGGCTACACCTTC,CASSLSPGGGYGYTF
TRBD1,TRBJ2-7,TRBV6-5,few,15,TGTGCCAGCAGTTACTCCGGGACAGGTTTCTACGAGCAGTACTTC,CASSYSGTGFYEQYF
NA,TRBJ1-2,TRBV11-1,NA,16,TGTGCCAGCAGCTTAGACCATCGTCAGGGGCTCTATGGCTACACCTTC,CASSLDHRQGLYGYTF
NA,TRBJ1-1,TRBV11-3,few,14,TGTGCCAGCAGCTTAGGGGTCAGAGGAACTGAAGCTTTCTTT,CASSLGVRGTEAFF
NA,TRBJ1-2,TRBV2,NA,15,TGTGCCAGCAGTGACGGGACGGTCCTTAACTATGGCTACACCTTC,CASSDGTVLNYGYTF
TRBD1,TRBJ2-5,TRBV5-1,NA,13,TGCGCCAGCAGCGCGGACAGGGAAGAGACCCAGTACTTC,CASSADREETQYF
NA,TRBJ1-2,TRBV19,NA,13,TGTGCCAGTAAGTTCGGTGGAAACTATGGCTACACCTTC,CASKFGGNYGYTF
TRBD1,TRBJ1-5,TRBV10-3,few,14,TGTGCCATCAGTGTACGACAGGGGAATCAGCCCCAGCATTTT,CAISVRQGNQPQHF
NA,TRBJ1-6,TRBV7-8,NA,15,TGTGCCAGCACCACCCGCGCAGGGGATAATTCACCCCTCCACTTT,CASTTRAGDNSPLHF
NA,TRBJ2-4,TRBV5-6,NA,14,TGTGCCAGCAGCCCCCCAGGGGCCAAAAACATTCAGTACTTC,CASSPPGAKNIQYF
NA,TRBJ1-2,TRBV30,NA,14,TGTGCCTCGCAGAGGATCTCCGGCCTCTATGGCTACACCTTC,CASQRISGLYGYTF
NA,TRBJ1-5,TRBV2,NA,13,TGTGCCAGCAGAACCAGGGAAGGCCAGCCCCAGCATTTT,CASRTREGQPQHF
NA,TRBJ1-2,TRBV12-3/TRBV12-4,NA,13,TGTGCCAGCAGTCCCGACAGCCTCTATGGCTACACCTTC,CASSPDSLYGYTF
NA,TRBJ1-3,TRBV28,few,18,TGTGCCAGCAGTCCGGGGGGACTCCTAGGGCTCTCTGGAAACACCATATATTTT,CASSPGGLLGLSGNTIYF
NA,TRBJ1-4,TRBV28,NA,14,TGTGCCAGCAGTTATCAGGACTTCGGTGAAAAACTGTTTTTT,CASSYQDFGEKLFF
TRBD1,TRBJ1-3,TRBV27,once,14,TGTGCCAGCAGTCCTACAGGGGTTGGAAACACCATATATTTT,CASSPTGVGNTIYF
NA,TRBJ1-1,TRBV3-1/TRBV3-2,NA,12,TGTGCCAGCAGCCTTCGGAGCACTGAAGCTTTCTTT,CASSLRSTEAFF
NA,TRBJ1-4,TRBV14,NA,12,TGTGCCAGCAGCCAAACCAGGGCGAAACTGTTTTTT,CASSQTRAKLFF
TRBD1,TRBJ2-6,TRBV13,NA,16,TGTGCCAGCAGCTTGACAGGGGAAGGAGGGGCCAACGTCCTGACTTTC,CASSLTGEGGANVLTF
NA,TRBJ1-4,TRBV7-2,NA,15,TGTGCCAGCAGCCCAGGAGGCTTAACTAATGAAAAACTGTTTTTT,CASSPGGLTNEKLFF
NA,TRBJ1-2,TRBV10-3,few,15,TGTGCCATCAGTGGGACAACTGGAGGCGACTATGGCTACACCTTC,CAISGTTGGDYGYTF
TRBD1,TRBJ1-3,TRBV7-2,medium-sized,13,TGTGCCAGCAGCTACCGACAGGGACCCTTCATATATTTT,CASSYRQGPFIYF
NA,TRBJ1-1,TRBV6-5,NA,13,TGTGCCAGCACCCAGGGGCCTTACACTGAAGCTTTCTTT,CASTQGPYTEAFF
NA,TRBJ1-2,TRBV3-1/TRBV3-2,once,15,TGTGCCAGCAGCCACATAACCTCATCAGGGGAGGGCTACACCTTC,CASSHITSSGEGYTF
NA,TRBJ2-1,TRBV19,NA,14,TGTGCCAGTAGCCTAGGGGGGGATGAGTATGAGCAGTTCTTC,CASSLGGDEYEQFF
TRBD1,TRBJ2-5,TRBV7-2,NA,17,TGTGCCAGCAGCGCCCGCCGGACAGGGCTTCCATTACTATTCCAGTACTTC,CASSARRTGLPLLFQYF
NA,TRBJ1-5,TRBV7-2,NA,14,TGTGCCAGCAGCTTGAGTGGTCGCAATCAGCCCCAGCATTTT,CASSLSGRNQPQHF
TRBD2,TRBJ2-7,TRBV6-6,few,13,TGTGCCACCCGGCGGGAGAGCTCCTACGAGCAGTACTTC,CATRRESSYEQYF
TRBD2,TRBJ2-3,TRBV7-9,NA,17,TGTGCCAGCAGCTCCCCCCGGAATAGCGGGGCCACAGATACGCAGTATTTT,CASSSPRNSGATDTQYF
TRBD1,TRBJ1-4,TRBV29-1,NA,13,TGCAGCGGATCAACAGGGGCAGGTGAAAAACTGTTTTTT,CSGSTGAGEKLFF
NA,TRBJ1-2,TRBV4-1,NA,16,TGCGCCAGCAGCCAAGGGAGGTCGGTTTTTAACTATGGCTACACCTTC,CASSQGRSVFNYGYTF
NA,TRBJ2-1,TRBV30,NA,14,TGTGCCTCCCAGCCGTGGGGCTCCTACAATGAGCAGTTCTTC,CASQPWGSYNEQFF
NA,TRBJ2-2,TRBV7-6,NA,16,TGTGCCAGCAGCTTGCGGCAGGGGCTCAGCACCGGGGAGCTGTTTTTT,CASSLRQGLSTGELFF
TRBD2,TRBJ2-7,TRBV28,few,15,TGTGCCAGCAGTCCCCGGGACTACACTTCCTACGAGCAGTACTTC,CASSPRDYTSYEQYF
TRBD1,TRBJ2-7,TRBV4-2,few,15,TGTGCCAGCAGCCGACAGACAGGGGGCTCCTACGAGCAGTACTTC,CASSRQTGGSYEQYF
NA,TRBJ1-1,TRBV10-3,NA,12,TGTGCCATCAGTGAGTCTAACACTGAAGCTTTCTTT,CAISESNTEAFF